Described below is a single T cell receptor beta chain sequence and its context. The source of the sample is a study of T cell changes during pregnancy in multiple sclerosis. Profiled with immunoSEQ multiplex PCR; TCRdb holds only in-frame clones, not every one. The table shows roughly 40,000 clones, with roughly 87% occurring only once. The CDR3 contains 17 residues. With 4 bases clipped from V and 5 bases from J, the junction kept 16 bases outside the gene matches. The germline gives CDR1 MDHEN, CDR2 SYDVKM. Sequencing was performed on CD4+ T cells from peripheral blood mononuclear cells, taken after pregnancy. The chain carries TRBV28 and TRBJ2-5; 7 bases are a match to TRBD2. The receptor's source is a female donor with multiple sclerosis, enrolled in a pregnancy study. The CDR3: CASSSLKRGHDRETQYF. Written as DNA, the CDR3 is TGTGCCAGCAGTTCCCTAAAGCGGGGCCACGACCGGGAGACCCAGTACTTC.